These 6 T cell receptor beta chains originate from one sample sequenced in a study of blood T cell repertoires in COVID-19. Clones were read by immunoSEQ multiplex PCR, and TCRdb kept only the in-frame ones, dropping some. The repertoire holds roughly 150,000 clones, with around 90% as singletons. Sequenced sample: peripheral blood. The receptor source for this set is a man aged 55 to 70 with acute or convalescent COVID-19.

The V and J genes are TRBV5-6 and TRBJ2-3; TRBD1 is a possible D gene (5 bases). The CDR3 loop spans 15 amino acids. V lost 1 base and J 2 bases, leaving 11 bases between the germline ends. The V gene's germline CDR1 is SGHDT and CDR2 YYEEEE. CDR3 region: CASSLTGKFTDTQYF. The CDR3 DNA reads as TGTGCCAGCAGCTTGACAGGAAAGTTCACAGATACGCAGTATTTT.

The chain has TRBV5-1 and TRBJ2-2; D may be TRBD1 (7 bases). Trimming took off 0 bases at V and 6 bases at J, with 12 bases between the two ends. There are 15 residues in the CDR3. Germline CDR1 SGHRS, CDR2 YFSETQ. In DNA, the CDR3 is TGCGCCAGCAGCTTGGAGGGCAGGGGGGCCGGGGAGCTGTTTTTT. Residues: CASSLEGRGAGELFF.

This sequence joins TRBV2 and TRBJ2-2; 7 nucleotides match TRBD2. CDR1 SNHLY and CDR2 FYNNEI come from the germline V gene. The CDR3 contains 15 residues. J gave up 4 bases and V 8 bases, and 10 bases lay outside the gene matches. The CDR3 region is CASSASGTSTGELFF. The CDR3 nucleotides are TGTGCCAGCTCTGCTAGCGGAACCTCCACCGGGGAGCTGTTTTTT.

J is TRBJ1-1 and V is TRBV6-1; D ambiguous. The CDR3 is made up of 13 amino acids. From germline, CDR1 is MNHNS and CDR2 SASEGT. V lost 2 bases and J lost 1, with 5 bases in between. The CDR3 DNA is TGTGCCAGCAGTGAAACGAGGAACACTGAAGCTTTCTTT. Protein sequence: CASSETRNTEAFF.

This chain links TRBV6-5 with TRBJ2-7; TRBD2 matches at 8 bases. The V and J ends lost 6 bases and 2 bases, in that order; junction bases with no gene match: 9. The CDR3 has 15 residues. Germline V gene sequence: CDR1 MNHEY, CDR2 SVGAGI. The CDR3 region has the DNA TGTGCCAGCAGCCCCACCGAAGCGGGGGCCTACGAGCAGTACTTC. Translating gives CASSPTEAGAYEQYF.

This clone was recorded once. This sequence joins TRBV5-4 and TRBJ2-7; perhaps TRBD2 as D (5 bases). The CDR3 contains 15 residues. Trimming stripped 0 bases from V and 7 bases from J, with 17 bases between. Germline V gene lookup returns CDR1 SGHNT and CDR2 YYREEE (reference sequence). The CDR3, as DNA: TGTGCCAGCAGCTTGGAAACAGCGGCCGCTCGGGAGCAGTACTTC. This gives the protein CASSLETAAAREQYF.